A selection of T cell receptor beta chains follows, all from one sample in a study of graft-versus-host responses after intestinal transplantation. Only in-frame clones appear in the TCRdb table, and some are missing; sequencing was by immunoSEQ multiplex PCR. The sample has fewer than 25,000 clones, 50% to 65% seen once. The sequencing here drew on alloreactive CD4+ T cells from a mixed lymphocyte reaction culture, taken before intestinal transplant. The source is a human patient who received an intestinal transplant. Both conserved end residues are part of each CDR3. The order of the fields is J gene, clone size, D gene, V gene, CDR3 DNA, CDR3 protein. A D gene is named only where the DNA matches it firmly. The size of a clone is reported for some rows only, either as once, few or many, or as a class for expanded clones.

j_gene: TRBJ1-2
abundance: once
d_gene: TRBD1
v_gene: TRBV7-2
CDR3nt: TGTGCCAGCAGCTTAGGGACAGGGGGCTATGGCTACACCTTC
CDR3aa: CASSLGTGGYGYTF

j_gene: TRBJ2-2
abundance: NA
d_gene: TRBD1
v_gene: TRBV11-2
CDR3nt: TGTGCCAGCAGCTTATCCAGGGGGCGCACCGGGGAGCTGTTTTTT
CDR3aa: CASSLSRGRTGELFF

j_gene: TRBJ2-1
abundance: NA
d_gene: NA
v_gene: TRBV28
CDR3nt: TGTGCCAGCGGGCCGGGACCGGGACTTCCGAACAATGAGCAGTTCTTC
CDR3aa: CASGPGPGLPNNEQFF

j_gene: TRBJ1-3
abundance: NA
d_gene: NA
v_gene: TRBV5-1
CDR3nt: TGCGCCAGCAGCGAGAGCCCCTCGGGATCTGGAAACACCATATATTTT
CDR3aa: CASSESPSGSGNTIYF

j_gene: TRBJ1-2
abundance: NA
d_gene: NA
v_gene: TRBV5-4
CDR3nt: TGTGCCACCTCCACGGGTAGTGGCTACACCTTC
CDR3aa: CATSTGSGYTF

j_gene: TRBJ1-3
abundance: NA
d_gene: NA
v_gene: TRBV5-1
CDR3nt: TGCGCCAGCAGCTCCTTTGCGGGTTTCTCTGGAAACACCATATATTTT
CDR3aa: CASSSFAGFSGNTIYF

j_gene: TRBJ1-1
abundance: few
d_gene: NA
v_gene: TRBV18
CDR3nt: TGTGCCAGCTCACCGATTGAGGGCACTGAAGCTTTCTTT
CDR3aa: CASSPIEGTEAFF

j_gene: TRBJ2-5
abundance: few
d_gene: TRBD2
v_gene: TRBV30
CDR3nt: TGTGCCTGGAGTGCAGGGACTACGGAGACCCAGTACTTC
CDR3aa: CAWSAGTTETQYF

j_gene: TRBJ2-3
abundance: NA
d_gene: NA
v_gene: TRBV18
CDR3nt: TGTGCCAGCTTCCCGGCCATCGGGGCGGGGAAAGATACGCAGTATTTT
CDR3aa: CASFPAIGAGKDTQYF

j_gene: TRBJ2-1
abundance: NA
d_gene: TRBD2
v_gene: TRBV7-2
CDR3nt: TGTGCCAGCAGCTTTGGACTAGCGGGGATCTATGAGCAGTTCTTC
CDR3aa: CASSFGLAGIYEQFF

j_gene: TRBJ2-2
abundance: NA
d_gene: TRBD1
v_gene: TRBV4-1
CDR3nt: TGCGCCAGCAGCCCTTGGGGACAGGGGAACACCGGGGAGCTGTTTTTT
CDR3aa: CASSPWGQGNTGELFF

j_gene: TRBJ1-2
abundance: NA
d_gene: TRBD1
v_gene: TRBV5-1
CDR3nt: TGCGCCAGCAGCCGACGACAGGGGGCAAGTGGCTACACCTTC
CDR3aa: CASSRRQGASGYTF

j_gene: TRBJ2-1
abundance: NA
d_gene: NA
v_gene: TRBV23-1
CDR3nt: TGCGCCAGCAGTTCCTCCTCTAGCAATGAGCAGTTCTTC
CDR3aa: CASSSSSSNEQFF

j_gene: TRBJ1-1
abundance: NA
d_gene: NA
v_gene: TRBV5-1
CDR3nt: TGCGCCAGCAGCTTCTCAGTGAACACTGAAGCTTTCTTT
CDR3aa: CASSFSVNTEAFF

j_gene: TRBJ2-2
abundance: NA
d_gene: NA
v_gene: TRBV19
CDR3nt: TGTGCCAGTAGTATTGGAGGCCGCGGGGAGCTGTTTTTT
CDR3aa: CASSIGGRGELFF

j_gene: TRBJ1-1
abundance: NA
d_gene: NA
v_gene: TRBV7-9
CDR3nt: TGTGCCAGCGACCCTTCGGGTTTAGAAGCTTTCTTT
CDR3aa: CASDPSGLEAFF

j_gene: TRBJ1-5
abundance: NA
d_gene: TRBD1
v_gene: TRBV6-5
CDR3nt: TGTGCCAGCAGTTACTCAGGGGGCGATCAGCCCCAGCATTTT
CDR3aa: CASSYSGGDQPQHF